This T cell receptor beta chain comes out of a study of early T cells in non-severe SARS-CoV-2 infection. This clonotype was recorded many times. TCRdb recomputed calls from the 5' RACE reads with MiXCR, one row per CDR3 protein. The sample carries around 58,000 distinct CDR3 sequences, just under 15% recorded once. The germline gives CDR1 SNHLY, CDR2 FYNNEI. The V gene lost 0 bases and the J gene lost 0 bases, with 8 bases spanning the gap. The length of the CDR3 is 15 residues. The sequenced sample was whole blood, obtained at baseline. The sequence was obtained from an adult who was a healthcare worker with PCR-confirmed SARS-CoV-2 infection or an uninfected control (not recorded which). The chain is built from TRBV2 and TRBJ2-5, with D tentatively TRBD1 (5 bases). CDR3 bases: TGTGCCAGCAGTGAAGCGGGGCAGAACCAAGAGACCCAGTACTTC. Translation: CASSEAGQNQETQYF.